This TCR beta chain is drawn from a study of blood T cell repertoires in COVID-19. Whole-study context: T cells, B-cell-depleted T cells, or PBMCs supplied cDNA or gDNA.

The data were produced by immunoSEQ multiplex PCR, yet TCRdb's version contains in-frame clones alone and is incomplete. The table lists about 290,000 clones, around 90% of them singletons. The table lists this clone with a few counts. The V and J ends lost 5 bases and 1 base, in that order; junction bases with no gene match: 7. The CDR3 runs 15 residues. Germline V gene lookup returns CDR1 SGHVS and CDR2 FQNEAQ. This clonotype originated in a woman aged 40 to 49 who had recovered from COVID-19. Sequencing was carried out using peripheral blood. This sequence joins TRBV7-8 and TRBJ2-7; TRBD1 aligns across 8 bases. CDR3 nucleotides: TGTGCCAGCAGCCGCAGACAGGGGAGTTCCTACGAGCAGTACTTC. This gives the protein CASSRRQGSSYEQYF.